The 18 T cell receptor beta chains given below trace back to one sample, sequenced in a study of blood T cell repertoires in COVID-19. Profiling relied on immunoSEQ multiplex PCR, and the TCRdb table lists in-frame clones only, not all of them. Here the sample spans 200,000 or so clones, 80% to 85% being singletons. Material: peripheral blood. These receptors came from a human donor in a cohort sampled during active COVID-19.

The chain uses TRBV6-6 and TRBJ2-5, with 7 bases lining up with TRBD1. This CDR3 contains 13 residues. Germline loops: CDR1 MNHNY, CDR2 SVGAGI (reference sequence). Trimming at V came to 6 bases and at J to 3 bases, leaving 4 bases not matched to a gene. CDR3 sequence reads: CASRRDRKETQYF. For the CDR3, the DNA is TGTGCCAGCAGAAGGGACAGAAAAGAGACCCAGTACTTC.

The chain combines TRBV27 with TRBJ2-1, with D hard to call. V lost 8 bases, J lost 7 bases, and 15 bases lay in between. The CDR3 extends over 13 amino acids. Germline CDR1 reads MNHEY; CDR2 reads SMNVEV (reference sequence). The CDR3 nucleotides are TGTGCCAGCGGGCATGAAGGCTCTAATGAGCAGTTCTTC. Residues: CASGHEGSNEQFF.

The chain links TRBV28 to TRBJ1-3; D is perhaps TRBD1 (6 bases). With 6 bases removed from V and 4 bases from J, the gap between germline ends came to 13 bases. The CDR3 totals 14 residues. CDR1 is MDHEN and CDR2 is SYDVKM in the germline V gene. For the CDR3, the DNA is TGTGCCAGCAGCCCAGGGACATCAGGAAACACCATATATTTT. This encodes CASSPGTSGNTIYF.

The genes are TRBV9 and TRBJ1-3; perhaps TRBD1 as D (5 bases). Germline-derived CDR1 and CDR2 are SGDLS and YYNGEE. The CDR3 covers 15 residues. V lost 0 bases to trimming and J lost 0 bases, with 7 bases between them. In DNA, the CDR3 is TGTGCCAGCAGCGTAGACGGACACTCTGGAAACACCATATATTTT. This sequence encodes CASSVDGHSGNTIYF.

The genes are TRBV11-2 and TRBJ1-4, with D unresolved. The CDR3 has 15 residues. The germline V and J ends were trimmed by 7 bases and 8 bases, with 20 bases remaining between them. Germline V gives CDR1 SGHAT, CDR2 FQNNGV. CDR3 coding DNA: TGTGCCAGCACCCCAACCGGGATGAAGGAAGAAAAACTGTTTTTT. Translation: CASTPTGMKEEKLFF.

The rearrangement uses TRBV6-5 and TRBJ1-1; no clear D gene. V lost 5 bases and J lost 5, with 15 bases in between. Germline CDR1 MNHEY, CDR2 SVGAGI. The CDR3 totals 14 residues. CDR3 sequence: CASSRTRVGTEAFF. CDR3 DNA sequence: TGTGCCAGCAGTAGGACTCGGGTCGGGACTGAAGCTTTCTTT.

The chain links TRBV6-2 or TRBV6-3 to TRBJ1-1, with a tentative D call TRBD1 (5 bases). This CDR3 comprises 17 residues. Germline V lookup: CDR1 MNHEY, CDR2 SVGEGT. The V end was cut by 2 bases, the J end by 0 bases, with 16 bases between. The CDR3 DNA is TGTGCCAGCAGTTACCCCCCCGACAGAAAGATGAACACTGAAGCTTTCTTT. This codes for CASSYPPDRKMNTEAFF.

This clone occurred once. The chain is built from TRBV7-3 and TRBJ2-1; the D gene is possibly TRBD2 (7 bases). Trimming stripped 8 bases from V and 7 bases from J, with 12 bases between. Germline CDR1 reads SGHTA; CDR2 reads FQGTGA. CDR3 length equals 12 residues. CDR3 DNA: TGTGCCAGCGGGGGGGCGGTGAATGAGCAGTTCTTC. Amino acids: CASGGAVNEQFF.

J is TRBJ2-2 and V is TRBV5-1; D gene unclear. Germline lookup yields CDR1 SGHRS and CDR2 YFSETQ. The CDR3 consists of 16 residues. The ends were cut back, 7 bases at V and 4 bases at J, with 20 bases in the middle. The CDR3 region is CASAVNTFGVTGELFF. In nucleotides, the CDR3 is TGCGCCAGCGCTGTCAACACATTCGGAGTCACCGGGGAGCTGTTTTTT.

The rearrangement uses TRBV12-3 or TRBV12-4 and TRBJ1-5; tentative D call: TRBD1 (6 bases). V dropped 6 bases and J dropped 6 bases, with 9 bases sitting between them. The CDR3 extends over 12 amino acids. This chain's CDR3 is CASSVGAQPQHF. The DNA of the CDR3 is TGTGCCAGCAGCGTGGGGGCTCAGCCCCAGCATTTT.

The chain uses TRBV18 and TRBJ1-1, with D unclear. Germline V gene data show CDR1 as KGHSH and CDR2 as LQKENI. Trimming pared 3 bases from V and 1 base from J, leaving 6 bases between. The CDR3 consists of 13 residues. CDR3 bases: TGTGCCAGCTCACCCCTCGGGAACACTGAAGCTTTCTTT. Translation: CASSPLGNTEAFF.

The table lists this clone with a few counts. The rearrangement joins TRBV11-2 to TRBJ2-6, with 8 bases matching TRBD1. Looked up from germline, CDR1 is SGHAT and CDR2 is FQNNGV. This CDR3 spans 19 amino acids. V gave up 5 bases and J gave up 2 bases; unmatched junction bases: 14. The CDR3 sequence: CASSDPRTGRGAGANVLTF. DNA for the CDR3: TGTGCCAGCAGCGATCCTCGGACAGGGAGAGGCGCTGGGGCCAACGTCCTGACTTTC. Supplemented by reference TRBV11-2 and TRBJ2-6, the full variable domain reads EAGVAQSPRYKIIEKRQSVAFWCNPISGHATLYWYQQILGQGPKLLIQFQNNGVVDDSQLPKDRFSAERLKGVDSTLKIQPAKLEDSAVYLCASSDPRTGRGAGANVLTFGAGSRLTVL.

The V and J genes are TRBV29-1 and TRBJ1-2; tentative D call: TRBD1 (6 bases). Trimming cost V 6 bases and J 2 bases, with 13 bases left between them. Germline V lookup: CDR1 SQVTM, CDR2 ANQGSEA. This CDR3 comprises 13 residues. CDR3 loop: CSVAGHSNYGYTF. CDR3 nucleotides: TGCAGCGTAGCGGGACACTCAAACTATGGCTACACCTTC.

CDR3 in amino acids: CASSYSNRARTEAFF. The DNA for the CDR3 is TGTGCCAGCAGTTACTCTAACAGGGCAAGGACTGAAGCTTTCTTT. The rearrangement joins TRBV6-5 to TRBJ1-1; tentatively, D is TRBD1 (6 bases). The V gene lost 0 bases and the J gene lost 5 bases, with 13 bases spanning the gap. This CDR3 has 15 residues. The V gene's germline CDR1 is MNHEY and CDR2 SVGAGI.

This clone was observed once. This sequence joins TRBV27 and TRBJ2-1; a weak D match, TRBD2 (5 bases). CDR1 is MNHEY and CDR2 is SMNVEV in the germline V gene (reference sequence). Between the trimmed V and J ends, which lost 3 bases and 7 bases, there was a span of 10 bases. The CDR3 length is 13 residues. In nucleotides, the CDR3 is TGTGCCAGCAGTTTTTCCTGGGAGAATGAGCAGTTCTTC. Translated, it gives CASSFSWENEQFF.

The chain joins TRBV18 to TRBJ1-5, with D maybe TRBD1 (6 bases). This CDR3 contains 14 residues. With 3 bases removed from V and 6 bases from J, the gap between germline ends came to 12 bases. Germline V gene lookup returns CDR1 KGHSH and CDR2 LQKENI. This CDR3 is CASSPSGTTQPQHF. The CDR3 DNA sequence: TGTGCCAGCTCACCTTCAGGGACAACTCAGCCCCAGCATTTT.

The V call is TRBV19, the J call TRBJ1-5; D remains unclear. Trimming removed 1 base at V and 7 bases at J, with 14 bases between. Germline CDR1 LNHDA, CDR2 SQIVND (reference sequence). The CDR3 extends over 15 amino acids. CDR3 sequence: CASSIGPSSAQPQHF. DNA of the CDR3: TGTGCCAGTAGTATAGGTCCGTCGAGCGCCCAGCCCCAGCATTTT.

CDR3 protein: CASSLGSAAGYGYTF. CDR3 sequence (DNA): TGCGCCAGCAGCTTGGGATCTGCGGCTGGATATGGCTACACCTTC. The chain has TRBV5-1 and TRBJ1-2; D remains ambiguous. From germline, CDR1 is SGHRS and CDR2 YFSETQ. V was pared by 0 bases and J by 5 bases, with 14 bases between. The CDR3 is 15 residues long.